Given below is one T cell receptor beta chain in context. Its antigen is not yet known. No per-base quality is available; no much larger clone lies one base away. The CDR3 numbers 11 residues from cysteine through phenylalanine. Only CDR3 DNA remains: 33 bases, in frame from the first base. Based on the germline V gene, the CDR1 and CDR2 sequences are ENHRY and SYGVKD. Cut back by 2 bases and 8 bases, the V and J ends lie 5 bases apart. Using the deep immunoSEQ assay, TCR CDR3 regions were amplified from genomic DNA by multiplex PCR. For each cell subset, the extracted genomic DNA was distributed evenly across all wells of several immunoSEQ 96-well plates, and each plate served as one replicate. For unsorted PBMC, approximately 0.3 ug genomic DNA, equal to 30,000 or so T cell genomes, was loaded into each replicate PCR. Genomic DNA from unsorted PBMC was sequenced over ten immunoSEQ deep assay plates. The purified libraries were quantified using a Qubit 3.0 fluorometer, sized with a Bioanalyzer 2100, and then quantified again using the KAPA Library Quantification kit. Each immunoSEQ 96-well plate was sequenced on its own single-read 150-cycle Illumina NextSeq 550 flow cell. The paper's processing steps were these. Because the immunoSEQ output held only junctional sequences and lacked quality scores, the filtering could not match the filtering applied to full-length reads. Sequences were annotated with PyIR, a Python wrapper for IgBLAST v1.9, and V/J genes and CDR3 were assigned using IMGT germline references. Reads with weak V/J assignments (E-value above 1e-6), missing CDR3, stop codons, out-of-frame junctions, or ambiguous translated residues were removed. V3J clonotypes were defined by identical inferred V gene, J gene, and CDR3 amino acid sequence. Percentage overlap between repertoires was calculated by dividing the number of shared unique clonotypes by the size of the smaller repertoire. Three approaches were used to assess repertoire richness: RTK rarefaction, the Chao1 estimator, and Recon v2.1 estimates of unobserved clonotypes. The table was pulled from immuneACCESS by TCRdb, which kept in-frame rearrangements only. Such tables lose some clones; where checked, under half of the loss comes from unresolved V genes, and the rest has no known cause. V, J and clone size derive from that table, while D and trimming were established from the DNA sequence. Across this sample there are about 560,000 clones, with around three quarters seen only once. The ten largest clones add up to 12% of the sample.

The source of the sample is a study of shared clonotypes between healthy human individuals (TCRdb year 2020). With respect to the entire study: The cohort included a few men and two women between 18 and 49 years of age. The study deeply sequenced blood TCR repertoires of five healthy adults to estimate repertoire size and the extent of clonotype sharing between individuals. Libraries were prepared and TCR repertoires were sequenced by different laboratories using diverse techniques, in order to increase sequencing depth and limit assay-specific biases. Between about 0.85 and 9.5 billion PBMCs per donor were obtained by leukapheresis.

The donors were healthy, HIV-negative adults who had no recently reported acute infections or vaccinations. Every donor was a Caucasian adult living in Nashville, Tennessee, USA. For unsorted samples, 84 million or so PBMCs were counted, and genomic DNA was extracted using the QIAamp DNA Blood Mini kit. After blood collection by leukapheresis, PBMCs were isolated using Ficoll-Histopaque density gradient centrifugation and then cryopreserved in the vapor phase of liquid nitrogen. On the study overall, not on this receptor specifically: The small number of donors limited the genetic and exposure-history diversity represented. Based on pairwise subsampling, the degree of clonotype sharing among donors was expected to be affected by sequencing depth. Sampling was restricted to blood, and TCR repertoires in tissues likely differ from the TCR repertoires found in blood.

Material for sequencing was PBMCs. This sequence uses TRBV10-3 and TRBJ2-3, with no D gene named confidently. The clonotype originates from a woman aged 40 to 50 in good health. Some clones in this sample may be carry-over from other donors' samples. Read as DNA, the sequence is TGTGCCATCAGTGAGGGATCTACGCAGTATTTT. It encodes CAISEGSTQYF.